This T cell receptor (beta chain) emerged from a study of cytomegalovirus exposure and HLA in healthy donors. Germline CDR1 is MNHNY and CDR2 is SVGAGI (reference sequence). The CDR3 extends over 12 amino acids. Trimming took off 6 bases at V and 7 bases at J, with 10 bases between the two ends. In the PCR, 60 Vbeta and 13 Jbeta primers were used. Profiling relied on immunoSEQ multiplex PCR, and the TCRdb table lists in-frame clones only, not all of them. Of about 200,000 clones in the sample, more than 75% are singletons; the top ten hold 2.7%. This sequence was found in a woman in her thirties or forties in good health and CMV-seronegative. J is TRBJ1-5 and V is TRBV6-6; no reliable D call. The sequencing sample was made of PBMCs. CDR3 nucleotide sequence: TGTGCCAGCAGCCCCCCTCCGCAGCCCCAGCATTTT. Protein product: CASSPPPQPQHF.